This T cell receptor beta chain originates from a study of T cells in Graves' hyperthyroidism and ophthalmopathy. Overall study context: Peripheral blood collection took place at initial diagnosis, before any treatment.

Germline CDR1 and CDR2: LGHDT and YNNKEL (reference sequence). V trimming: 2 bases; J trimming: 6 bases; junction bases outside the gene matches: 9. This CDR3 contains 16 residues. There were TCR beta CDR3 regions amplified from RNA transcripts. Researchers ran a first-round RT-PCR on the TCR CDR3 using the HTBI primer set. One entry per CDR3 protein, called by TCRdb with MiXCR from the multiplex PCR reads. The sample records about 400,000 distinct CDR3 sequences, roughly 15% being singletons. This clonotype was recorded once. For ophthalmopathy patients, the Clinical Activity Score was at least 3 and the NOSPECS grade at least 4; duration was under 3 months. Source material for PBMCs was more than 7.5 ml fresh peripheral blood.

This clonotype was sampled from a woman in her thirties with Graves' ophthalmopathy. V is TRBV3-1 and J is TRBJ2-1; 8 bases line up with TRBD2. The material sequenced was blood. The CDR3 DNA follows: TGTGCCAGCAGCCAAATAGCGGGACGGCGTTCCAATGAGCAGTTCTTC. Translated: CASSQIAGRRSNEQFF.